This T cell receptor (beta chain) was identified in a study of regulatory T cells in long-lasting Graves disease. The CDR3 has 15 amino acids. In germline, CDR1 is SGHAT, CDR2 FQDESV (reference sequence). The germline V and J ends were trimmed by 6 bases and 2 bases, with 17 bases remaining between them. Note on this clonotype: Its antigen is not known.

Documented time point: newly diagnosed GD, antithyroid drugs for less than 3 months. Extracted PBMC RNA gave rise to the TCR library. Construction of the TCR beta libraries employed iRepertoire HTBI primers in conjunction with Arm-PCR of CDR3 regions. TCRdb re-analysed the multiplex PCR reads in MiXCR, keeping a single row per CDR3 protein. This repertoire shows more than 450,000 distinct CDR3 sequences, about 11% found once; its top ten account for around 10%. Study-wide results and limits: The study found lower TCR diversity in persistent Graves' patients than in newly diagnosed ones. There was favoring of TRBV28, TRBJ1-2 and TRBJ2-5 in persistent disease.

These data were also filed under a second study, of T cells in Graves' hyperthyroidism and ophthalmopathy. From that paper: Pregnant or lactating patients were excluded, as were those with uncontrolled infection or other autoimmune disease. Blood held most thyroid clonotypes expanded above 0.001 frequency.

The chain uses TRBV11-1 and TRBJ2-7; perhaps D is TRBD1 or TRBD2 (6 bases each). This TCR came from a woman under 40 with Graves disease. The input for sequencing was peripheral blood mononuclear cells (PBMCs), taken at new diagnosis, from a patient treated with antithyroid drugs. The CDR3 sequence is CASSSGGTPTYEQYF. CDR3 DNA: TGTGCCAGCAGTTCCGGCGGGACACCTACCTACGAGCAGTACTTC.